This passage covers 10 T cell receptor beta chains from one sample sequenced in a study of PD-L1 blockade in urothelial cancer (dated by TCRdb to 2016 to 2017). This specimen's time point label, per the study, means: pretreatment peripheral blood. Library prep was done by the immunoSEQ multiplex PCR assay. In TCRdb, the immuneACCESS table is reduced to in-frame sequences with V and J assigned. These tables do not hold every clone; where another copy was compared, an unresolved V gene accounts for under half, and the others remain unexplained. Recorded for this sample are roughly 130,000 clones; approximately 84% of them occurred a single time. The top ten constitute 3% to 4% of the sample. The specimen comprised PBMCs, sampled around atezolizumab (anti-PD-L1) treatment. These receptors were collected from a man aged 45-65 years with urothelial cancer.

The rearrangement joins TRBV15 to TRBJ2-5, with 7 bases matching TRBD2. Trimming at V came to 3 bases and at J to 6 bases, leaving 7 bases not matched to a gene. CDR3 size: 14 residues. Germline V lookup: CDR1 LNHNV, CDR2 YYDKDF (reference sequence). The CDR3: CATSSRTREQTQYF. Here the CDR3 DNA reads TGTGCCACCAGCAGCCGGACTAGGGAGCAGACCCAGTACTTC.

The chain carries TRBV28 and TRBJ1-3; TRBD1 is a possible D gene (5 bases). This CDR3 is built from 12 residues. CDR1 MDHEN and CDR2 SYDVKM come from the germline V gene. Trimming removed 6 bases from V and 2 bases from J, with 5 bases in between. The CDR3, as DNA: TGTGCCAGCAGGGGGCCTGGAAACACCATATATTTT. Its protein product is CASRGPGNTIYF.

The CDR3: CASSINGRALDTQYF. CDR3 coding DNA: TGTGCCAGTAGTATAAACGGGAGGGCCTTAGATACGCAGTATTTT. The V and J genes are TRBV19 and TRBJ2-3; TRBD2 matches 8 bases. Trimming removed 2 bases from V and 5 bases from J; junction bases left unmatched: 6. The CDR3 is made up of 15 amino acids. Germline-derived CDR1 and CDR2 are LNHDA and SQIVND (reference sequence).

The sample holds one count of this clone. The CDR3 DNA reads as TGTGCCTTAAGATGGAGGTTCCTCATAATTGAGACCCAGTACTTC. Translating it yields CALRWRFLIIETQYF. The chain combines TRBV27 with TRBJ2-5; a possible D gene is TRBD2 (5 bases). V lost 11 bases to trimming and J lost 5 bases, with 24 bases between them. Germline lookup yields CDR1 MNHEY and CDR2 SMNVEV (reference sequence). There are 15 residues in the CDR3.

The chain employs TRBV7-6 and TRBJ2-7; 7 bases line up with TRBD2. Germline CDR1 is SGHVS and CDR2 is FNYEAQ. The J segment lost 7 bases and the V segment lost 2 bases, leaving 8 bases of the junction unmatched. This CDR3 spans 14 amino acids. The CDR3 region is CASSLLAELREQYF. The CDR3 nucleotides read TGTGCCAGCAGCTTACTAGCGGAACTCCGGGAGCAGTACTTC.

The chain joins TRBV27 to TRBJ2-1; 10 bases are a match to TRBD1. V lost 7 bases, J lost 2 bases, and 5 bases stayed unmatched. The CDR3 sequence is 15 residues long. Germline V gene data show CDR1 as MNHEY and CDR2 as SMNVEV (reference sequence). CDR3 region: CASTFGTGAYNEQFF. The CDR3 bases are TGTGCCAGCACCTTTGGGACAGGGGCCTACAATGAGCAGTTCTTC.

Only one count was recorded for this clone. The chain recombines TRBV7-9 with TRBJ2-1, with 10 bases lining up with TRBD2. The CDR3 length is 16 residues. Per germline, CDR1 SEHNR and CDR2 FQNEAQ (reference sequence). V trimming: 3 bases; J trimming: 5 bases; junction bases outside the gene matches: 7. CDR3 DNA: TGTGCCAGCAGCTTTTTTCGGACTAGCGGCGACAATGAGCAGTTCTTC. It codes for CASSFFRTSGDNEQFF.

The rearrangement uses TRBV9 and TRBJ2-7, with TRBD2 as a possible D gene (6 bases). Per the germline V gene, CDR1 is SGDLS and CDR2 is YYNGEE. Trimming shortened V by 4 bases and J by 7 bases, and 18 bases separated the two germline ends. The CDR3 consists of 14 residues. In DNA form, the CDR3 reads TGTGCCAGCAGCCCACGGGACGGCGCGGGAGAGCAGTACTTC. This gives the protein CASSPRDGAGEQYF.

This chain uses TRBV9 with TRBJ2-1; TRBD2 matches 9 bases. V shed 0 bases, J shed 4 bases, and the junction held 2 bases outside the gene matches. From germline, CDR1 is SGDLS and CDR2 YYNGEE. The CDR3 is 15 residues long. The CDR3 here is CASSVDSGRYNEQFF. The CDR3 nucleotides read TGTGCCAGCAGCGTAGACAGCGGGAGGTACAATGAGCAGTTCTTC.

The V and J genes are TRBV6-1 and TRBJ1-4; 7 positions match TRBD1. Germline CDR1 MNHNS, CDR2 SASEGT. The CDR3 has 13 amino acids. V lost 5 bases, J lost 10 bases, and 7 bases stayed unmatched. The CDR3 region has the DNA TGTGCCAGCAGTAAAGACAGGGTATCAAAACTGTTTTTT. Encoded protein: CASSKDRVSKLFF.